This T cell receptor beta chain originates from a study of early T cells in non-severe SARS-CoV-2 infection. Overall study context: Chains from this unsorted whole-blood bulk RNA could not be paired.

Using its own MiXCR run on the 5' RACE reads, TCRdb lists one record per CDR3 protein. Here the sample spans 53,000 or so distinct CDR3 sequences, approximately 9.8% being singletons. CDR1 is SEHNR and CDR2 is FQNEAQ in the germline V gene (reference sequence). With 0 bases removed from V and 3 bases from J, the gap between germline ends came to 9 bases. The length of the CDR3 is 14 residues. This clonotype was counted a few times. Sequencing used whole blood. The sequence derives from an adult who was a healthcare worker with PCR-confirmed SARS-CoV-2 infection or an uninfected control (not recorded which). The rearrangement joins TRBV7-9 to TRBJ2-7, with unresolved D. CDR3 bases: TGTGCCAGCAGCTTAGCCCGGAGTCTCTACGAGCAGTACTTC. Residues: CASSLARSLYEQYF.